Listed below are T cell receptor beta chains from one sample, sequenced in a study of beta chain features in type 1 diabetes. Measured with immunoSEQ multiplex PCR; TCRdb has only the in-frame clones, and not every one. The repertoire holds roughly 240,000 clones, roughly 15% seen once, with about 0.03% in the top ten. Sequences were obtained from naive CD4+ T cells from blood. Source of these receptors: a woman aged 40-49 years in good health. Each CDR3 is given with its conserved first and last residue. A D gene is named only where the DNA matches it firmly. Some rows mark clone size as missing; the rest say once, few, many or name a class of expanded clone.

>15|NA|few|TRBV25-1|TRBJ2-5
CASSDYTGQQETQYF
TGTGCCAGCAGTGATTATACAGGGCAGCAAGAGACCCAGTACTTC
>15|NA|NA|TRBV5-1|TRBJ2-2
CASRFGQTNTGELFF
TGCGCCAGCAGGTTCGGACAGACGAACACCGGGGAGCTGTTTTTT
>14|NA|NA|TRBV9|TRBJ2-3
CASSARTATDTQYF
TGTGCCAGCAGCGCTAGGACAGCGACAGATACGCAGTATTTT
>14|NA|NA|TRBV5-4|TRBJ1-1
CASSLGGAVTEAFF
TGTGCCAGCAGCTTGGGGGGCGCGGTGACTGAAGCTTTCTTT
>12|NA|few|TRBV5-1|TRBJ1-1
CASSWSGTEAFF
TGCGCCAGCAGCTGGTCGGGGACTGAAGCTTTCTTT
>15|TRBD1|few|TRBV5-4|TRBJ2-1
CASSPIRQGANEQFF
TGTGCCAGCAGCCCGATCCGACAGGGGGCCAATGAGCAGTTCTTC
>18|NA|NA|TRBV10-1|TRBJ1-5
CATRTRTELIYSNQPQHF
TGCGCCACCCGAACGCGGACAGAATTAATTTATAGCAATCAGCCCCAGCATTTT
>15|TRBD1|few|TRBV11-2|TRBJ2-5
CASSLGVGGHETQYF
TGTGCCAGCAGCTTAGGTGTAGGGGGCCACGAGACCCAGTACTTC
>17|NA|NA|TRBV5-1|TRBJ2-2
CASSVRPLERWTGELFF
TGCGCCAGCAGCGTCCGACCCCTAGAGCGGTGGACCGGGGAGCTGTTTTTT
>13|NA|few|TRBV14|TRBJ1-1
CASSQEYYTEAFF
TGTGCCAGCAGCCAAGAGTATTACACTGAAGCTTTCTTT
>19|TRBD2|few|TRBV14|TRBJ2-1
CASSQDASGVGWSGDEQFF
TGTGCCAGCAGCCAAGACGCCAGCGGGGTAGGCTGGTCGGGCGATGAGCAGTTCTTC
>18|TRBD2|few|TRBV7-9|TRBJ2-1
CASSFLAGVMNSYNEQFF
TGTGCCAGCAGCTTTCTAGCGGGGGTCATGAATTCCTACAATGAGCAGTTCTTC
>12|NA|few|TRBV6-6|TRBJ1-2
CASSAENYGYTF
TGTGCCAGCAGTGCTGAGAACTATGGCTACACCTTC
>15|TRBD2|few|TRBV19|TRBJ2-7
CASSPTSGGPFEQYF
TGTGCCAGTAGTCCAACTAGCGGGGGGCCCTTCGAGCAGTACTTC
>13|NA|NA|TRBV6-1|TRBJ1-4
CASRGGAGEKLFF
TGTGCCAGCAGGGGGGGGGCTGGTGAAAAACTGTTTTTT
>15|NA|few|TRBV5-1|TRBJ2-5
CASSLADSWGETQYF
TGCGCCAGCAGCTTGGCTGACAGTTGGGGAGAGACCCAGTACTTC
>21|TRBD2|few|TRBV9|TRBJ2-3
CASSSQPDLSGAAERTDTQYF
TGTGCCAGCAGCTCGCAGCCCGATCTGAGCGGGGCGGCCGAGCGCACAGATACGCAGTATTTT
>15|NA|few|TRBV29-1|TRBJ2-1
CSVVWRARVYNEQFF
TGCAGCGTTGTGTGGAGGGCCAGGGTCTACAATGAGCAGTTCTTC
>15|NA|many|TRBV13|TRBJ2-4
CASTGGFVGKNIQYF
TGTGCCAGCACAGGTGGCTTTGTTGGGAAAAACATTCAGTACTTC
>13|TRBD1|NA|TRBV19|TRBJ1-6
CASSDRINSPLHF
TGTGCCAGCTCGGACAGGATTAATTCACCCCTCCACTTT
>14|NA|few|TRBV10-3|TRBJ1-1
CAISEGAGRREAFF
TGTGCCATCAGTGAGGGGGCAGGACGCCGAGAAGCTTTCTTT
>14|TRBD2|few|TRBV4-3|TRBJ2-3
CASSQTSGTDTQYF
TGCGCCAGCAGCCAGACTAGCGGCACAGATACGCAGTATTTT
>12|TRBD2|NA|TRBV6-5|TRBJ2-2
CASTSGAGELFF
TGTGCCAGCACTAGCGGGGCCGGGGAGCTGTTTTTT
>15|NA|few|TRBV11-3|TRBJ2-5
CASSSTGGTQETQYF
TGTGCCAGCAGCTCTACCGGGGGAACGCAGGAGACCCAGTACTTC
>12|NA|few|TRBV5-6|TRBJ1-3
CASSLYGNTIYF
TGTGCCAGCAGCCTTTATGGAAACACCATATATTTT
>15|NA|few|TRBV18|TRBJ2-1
CASSPAGSSYNEQFF
TGTGCCAGCTCACCAGCGGGGAGCTCCTACAATGAGCAGTTCTTC
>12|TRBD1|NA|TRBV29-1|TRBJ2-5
CSVEGQGKTQYF
TGCAGCGTCGAAGGACAGGGAAAGACCCAGTACTTC
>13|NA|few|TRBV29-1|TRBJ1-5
CSVEEQPRQPQHF
TGCAGCGTTGAGGAGCAGCCTCGACAGCCCCAGCATTTT
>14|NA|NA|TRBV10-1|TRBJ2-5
CASSESASGETQYF
TGCGCCAGCAGTGAGTCGGCAAGTGGAGAGACCCAGTACTTC
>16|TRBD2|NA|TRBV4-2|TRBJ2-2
CASSQDVAGDTGELFF
TGTGCCAGCAGCCAAGATGTAGCGGGGGACACCGGGGAGCTGTTTTTT
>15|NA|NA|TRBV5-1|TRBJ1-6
CASSLAGQGRSPLHF
TGCGCCAGCAGCTTGGCAGGGCAGGGGCGTTCACCCCTCCACTTT
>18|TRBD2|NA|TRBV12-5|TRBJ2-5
CASGLPAGTSGPRETQYF
TGTGCTAGTGGTTTGCCGGCCGGGACTAGCGGCCCAAGAGAGACCCAGTACTTC
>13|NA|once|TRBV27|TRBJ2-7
CASNRAGNYEQYF
TGTGCCAGTAATAGAGCAGGGAACTACGAGCAGTACTTC
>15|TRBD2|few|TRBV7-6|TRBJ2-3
CASSPSGGMADTQYF
TGTGCCAGCAGCCCTAGCGGGGGGATGGCAGATACGCAGTATTTT
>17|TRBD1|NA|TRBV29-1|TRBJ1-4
CSARSGQGVTTNEKLFF
TGCAGCGCCCGAAGCGGACAGGGGGTGACAACTAATGAAAAACTGTTTTTT
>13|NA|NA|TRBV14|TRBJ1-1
CASSQAENTEAFF
TGTGCCAGCAGCCAGGCAGAGAACACTGAAGCTTTCTTT
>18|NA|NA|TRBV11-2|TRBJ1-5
CASSSVRSPLGGNQPQHF
TGTGCCAGCAGCTCAGTAAGATCTCCGTTGGGGGGTAATCAGCCCCAGCATTTT
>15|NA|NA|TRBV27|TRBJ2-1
CASSPASIGRAEQFF
TGTGCCAGCAGTCCCGCAAGTATCGGGCGGGCTGAGCAGTTCTTC